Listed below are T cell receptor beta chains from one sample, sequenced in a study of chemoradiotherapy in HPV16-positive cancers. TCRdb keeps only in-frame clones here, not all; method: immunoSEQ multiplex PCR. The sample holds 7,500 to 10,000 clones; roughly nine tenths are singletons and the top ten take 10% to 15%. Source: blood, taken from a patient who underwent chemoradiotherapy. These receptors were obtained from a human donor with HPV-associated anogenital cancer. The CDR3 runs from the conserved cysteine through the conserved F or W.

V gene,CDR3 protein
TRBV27,CASSSVPLSPQHF
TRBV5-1,CASSLAGGRTANTGELFF
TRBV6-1,CASRDRDRAYTQYF
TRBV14,CASSAPGLGPNTEAFF
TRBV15,CATSSAGRYQPQHF
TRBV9,CASSVEGTGSDEQFF
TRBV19,CASSITGPKTDTQYF
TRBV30,CAWSRDYNSPLHF
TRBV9,CASSVGTGELFF
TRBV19,CASSSTGGNYGYTF
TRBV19,CASSIPRQTGVDGYTF
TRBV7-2,CASSLSVGAGTDTQYF
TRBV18,CASSPTDRVGGYTF
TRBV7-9,CASSLSTSGKYNEQFF
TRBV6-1,CASIQSAYGYTF
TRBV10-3,CAISSPGTRQETQYF
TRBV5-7,CASRIRQGPYNSPLHF
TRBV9,CASSVGGGELFF
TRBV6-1,CASSESSADTQYF
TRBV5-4,CASSRPFDTEAFF
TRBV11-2,CASRPPGRKISGANVLTF
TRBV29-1,CSVEDRQGMAKNIQYF
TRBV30,CAWSRGLAANNEQFF
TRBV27,CASSRRQVGNTGELFF
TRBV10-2,CATTDRVSGQPQHF
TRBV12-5,CASGLADSNQPQHF
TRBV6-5,CASGTSYNSPLHF
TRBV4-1,CASSYSLGIGANTGELFF
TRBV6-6,CATRRTGRWDEQFF
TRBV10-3,CAISEQGYYGYTF
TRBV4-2,CASSRAGGSEEKLFF
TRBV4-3,CASSQFTLEGNEKLFF
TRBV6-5,CASSPRTLPGGYTF
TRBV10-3,CAIRTGQGNGELFF
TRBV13,CASSLVDLSNAFF
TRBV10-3,CAISEGQEQYF
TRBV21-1,CASSKREQDLSETQYF
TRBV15,CATTTERGNNEQFF
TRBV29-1,CSVGSAGNRASF
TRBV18,CASSQTGNGYTF
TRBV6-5,CASSYLAGTGDGYTF
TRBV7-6,CASSELQGIIVNEQFF
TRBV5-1,CASSLRMGGTASGANVLTF
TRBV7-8,CASSPSGVSYNEQFF
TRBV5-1,CASSLENIANEKLFF
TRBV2,CASSASTSGGLYF